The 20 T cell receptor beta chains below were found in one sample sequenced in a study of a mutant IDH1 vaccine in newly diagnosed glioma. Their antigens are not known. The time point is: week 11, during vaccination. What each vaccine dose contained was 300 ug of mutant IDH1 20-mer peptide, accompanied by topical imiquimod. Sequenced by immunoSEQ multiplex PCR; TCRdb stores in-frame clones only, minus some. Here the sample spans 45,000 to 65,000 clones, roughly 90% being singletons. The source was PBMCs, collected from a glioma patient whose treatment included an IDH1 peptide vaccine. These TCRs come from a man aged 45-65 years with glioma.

In nucleotides, the CDR3 is TGTGCCAGCAGCTCTGGGACAGCTGGAAACACCATATATTTT. Translating gives CASSSGTAGNTIYF. The chain combines TRBV7-6 with TRBJ1-3; 7 nucleotides match TRBD1. This CDR3 contains 14 residues. Looked up from germline, CDR1 is SGHVS and CDR2 is FNYEAQ. Trimming removed 4 bases from V and 2 bases from J; junction bases left unmatched: 2. Based on the CDR3 plus reference TRBV7-6 and TRBJ1-3, the full variable domain is GAGVSQSPRYKVTKRGQDVALRCDPISGHVSLYWYRQALGQGPEFLTYFNYEAQQDKSGLPNDRFSAERPEGSISTLTIQRTEQRDSAMYRCASSSGTAGNTIYFGEGSWLTVV.

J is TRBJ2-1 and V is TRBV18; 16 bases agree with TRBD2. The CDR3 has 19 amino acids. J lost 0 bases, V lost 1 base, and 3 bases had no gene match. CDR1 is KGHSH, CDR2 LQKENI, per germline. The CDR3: CASSPRGLAGGSSYNEQFF. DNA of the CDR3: TGTGCCAGCTCACCACGGGGACTAGCGGGGGGGAGCTCCTACAATGAGCAGTTCTTC.

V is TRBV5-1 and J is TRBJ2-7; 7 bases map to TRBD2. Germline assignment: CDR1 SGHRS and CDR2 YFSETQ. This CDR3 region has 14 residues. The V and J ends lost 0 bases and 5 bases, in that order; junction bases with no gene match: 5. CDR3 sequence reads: CASSLGQRGDEQYF. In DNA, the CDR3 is TGCGCCAGCAGCTTGGGCCAGCGGGGAGACGAGCAGTACTTC.

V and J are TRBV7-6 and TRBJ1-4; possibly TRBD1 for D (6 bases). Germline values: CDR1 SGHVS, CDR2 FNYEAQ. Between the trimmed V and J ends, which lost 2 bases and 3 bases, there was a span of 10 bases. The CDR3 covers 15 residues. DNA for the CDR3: TGTGCCAGCAGCTTACGGGACATGGCTAATGAAAAACTGTTTTTT. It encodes CASSLRDMANEKLFF.

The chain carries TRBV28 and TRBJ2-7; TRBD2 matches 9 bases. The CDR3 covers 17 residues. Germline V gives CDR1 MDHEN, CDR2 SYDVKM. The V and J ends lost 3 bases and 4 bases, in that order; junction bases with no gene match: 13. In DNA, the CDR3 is TGTGCCAGCAGTTTGGAAGTTGCGGGAGGGTCCCGGTACGAGCAGTACTTC. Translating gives CASSLEVAGGSRYEQYF.

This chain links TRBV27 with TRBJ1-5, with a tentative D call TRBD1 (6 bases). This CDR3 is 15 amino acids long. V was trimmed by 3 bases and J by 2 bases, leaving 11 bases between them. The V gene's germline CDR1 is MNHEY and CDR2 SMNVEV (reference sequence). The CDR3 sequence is CASSFDRTGNQPQHF. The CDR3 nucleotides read TGTGCCAGCAGTTTTGACAGGACGGGCAATCAGCCCCAGCATTTT.

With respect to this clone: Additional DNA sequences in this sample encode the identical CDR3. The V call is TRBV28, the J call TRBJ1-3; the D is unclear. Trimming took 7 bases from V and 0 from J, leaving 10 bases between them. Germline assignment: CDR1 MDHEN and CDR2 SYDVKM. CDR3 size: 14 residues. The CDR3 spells CASTPSGSGNTIYF. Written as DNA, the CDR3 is TGTGCCAGCACCCCCTCAGGCTCTGGAAACACCATATATTTT.

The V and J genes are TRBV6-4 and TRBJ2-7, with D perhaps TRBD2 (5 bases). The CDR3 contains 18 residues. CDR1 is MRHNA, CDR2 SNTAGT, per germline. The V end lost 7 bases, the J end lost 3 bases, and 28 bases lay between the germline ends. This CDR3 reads CASIPRRVASARVYEQYF. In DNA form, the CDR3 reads TGTGCCAGCATACCCCGGCGGGTCGCAAGCGCGAGGGTCTACGAGCAGTACTTC.

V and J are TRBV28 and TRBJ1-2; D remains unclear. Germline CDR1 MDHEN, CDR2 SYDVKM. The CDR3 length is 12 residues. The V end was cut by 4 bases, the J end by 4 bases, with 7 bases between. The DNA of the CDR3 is TGTGCCAGCAGTTGGGCTAGCTATGGCTACACCTTC. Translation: CASSWASYGYTF.

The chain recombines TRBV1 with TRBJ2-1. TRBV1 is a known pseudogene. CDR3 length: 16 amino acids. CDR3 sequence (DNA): TGCACCAGCAGCCCATCGTCCCCCCTCGATTACAATGAGCAGTTCTTC. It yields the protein CTSSPSSPLDYNEQFF.

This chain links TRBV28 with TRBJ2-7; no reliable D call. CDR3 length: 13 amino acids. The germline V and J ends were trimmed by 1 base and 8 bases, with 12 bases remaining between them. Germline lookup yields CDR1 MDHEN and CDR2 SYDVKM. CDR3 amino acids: CASSLSLGIKQYF. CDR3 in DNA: TGTGCCAGCAGTTTATCCCTAGGGATCAAGCAGTACTTC. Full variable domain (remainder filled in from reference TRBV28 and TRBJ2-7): DVKVTQSSRYLVKRTGEKVFLECVQDMDHENMFWYRQDPGLGLRLIYFSYDVKMKEKGDIPEGYSVSREKKERFSLILESASTNQTSMYLCASSLSLGIKQYFGPGTRLTVT.

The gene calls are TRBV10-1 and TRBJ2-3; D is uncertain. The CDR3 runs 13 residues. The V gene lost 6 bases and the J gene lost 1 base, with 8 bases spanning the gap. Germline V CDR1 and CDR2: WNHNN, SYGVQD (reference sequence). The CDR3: CASSWTGTDTQYF. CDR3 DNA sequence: TGCGCCAGCAGCTGGACCGGCACAGATACGCAGTATTTT.

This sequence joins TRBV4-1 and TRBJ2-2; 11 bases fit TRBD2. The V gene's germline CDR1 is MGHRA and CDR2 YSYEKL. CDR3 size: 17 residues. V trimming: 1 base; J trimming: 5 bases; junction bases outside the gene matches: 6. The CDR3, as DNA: TGCGCCAGCAGCCAAGGCCTAGCGGGAGGTCAGACCGGGGAGCTGTTTTTT. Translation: CASSQGLAGGQTGELFF.

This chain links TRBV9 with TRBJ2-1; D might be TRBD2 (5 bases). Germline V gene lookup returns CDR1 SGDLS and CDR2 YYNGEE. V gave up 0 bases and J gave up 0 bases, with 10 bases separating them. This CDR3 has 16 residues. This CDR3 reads CASSVVAGSSYNEQFF. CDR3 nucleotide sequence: TGTGCCAGCAGCGTAGTTGCGGGCAGCTCCTACAATGAGCAGTTCTTC.

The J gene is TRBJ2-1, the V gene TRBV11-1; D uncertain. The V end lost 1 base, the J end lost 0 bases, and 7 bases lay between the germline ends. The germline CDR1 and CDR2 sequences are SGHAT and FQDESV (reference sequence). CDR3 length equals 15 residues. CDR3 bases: TGTGCCAGCAGCTTAGAGGCGAGCTCCTACAATGAGCAGTTCTTC. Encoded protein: CASSLEASSYNEQFF.

CDR3 sequence (DNA): TGTGCCAGCAGTCCCTCCCGTAGGACTAGCGGCACAGATACGCAGTATTTT. It encodes CASSPSRRTSGTDTQYF. V is TRBV28 and J is TRBJ2-3, with 9 bases identical to TRBD2. CDR3 size: 17 residues. Germline V CDR1 and CDR2: MDHEN, SYDVKM. J gave up 1 base and V 5 bases, and 10 bases lay outside the gene matches.

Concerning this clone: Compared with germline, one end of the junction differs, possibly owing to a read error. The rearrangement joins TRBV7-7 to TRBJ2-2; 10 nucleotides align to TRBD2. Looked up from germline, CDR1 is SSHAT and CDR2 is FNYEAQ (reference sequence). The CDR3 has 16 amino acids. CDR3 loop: CASSPLAGSNTGELFF. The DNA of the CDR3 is TGTGCTAGCAGCCCACTAGCGGGGTCGAACACCGGGGAGCTGTTTTTT.

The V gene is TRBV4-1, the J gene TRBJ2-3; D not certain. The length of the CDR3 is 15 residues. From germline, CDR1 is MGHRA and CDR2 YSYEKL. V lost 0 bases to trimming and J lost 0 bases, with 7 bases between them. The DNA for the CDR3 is TGCGCCAGCAGCCAAGATCGCCAGAGCACAGATACGCAGTATTTT. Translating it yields CASSQDRQSTDTQYF.

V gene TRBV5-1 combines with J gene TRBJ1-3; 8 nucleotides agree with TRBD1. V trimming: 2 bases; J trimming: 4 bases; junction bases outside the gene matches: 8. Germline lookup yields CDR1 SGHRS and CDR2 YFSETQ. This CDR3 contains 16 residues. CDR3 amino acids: CASSLGHRGRGNTIYF. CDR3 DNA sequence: TGCGCCAGCAGCTTAGGACACAGGGGGAGAGGAAACACCATATATTTT.

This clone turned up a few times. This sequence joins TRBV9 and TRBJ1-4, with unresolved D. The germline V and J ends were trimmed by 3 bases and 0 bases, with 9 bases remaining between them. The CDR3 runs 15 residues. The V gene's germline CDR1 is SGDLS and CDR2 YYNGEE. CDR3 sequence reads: CASSAAPATNEKLFF. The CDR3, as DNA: TGTGCCAGCAGCGCGGCTCCTGCAACTAATGAAAAACTGTTTTTT.